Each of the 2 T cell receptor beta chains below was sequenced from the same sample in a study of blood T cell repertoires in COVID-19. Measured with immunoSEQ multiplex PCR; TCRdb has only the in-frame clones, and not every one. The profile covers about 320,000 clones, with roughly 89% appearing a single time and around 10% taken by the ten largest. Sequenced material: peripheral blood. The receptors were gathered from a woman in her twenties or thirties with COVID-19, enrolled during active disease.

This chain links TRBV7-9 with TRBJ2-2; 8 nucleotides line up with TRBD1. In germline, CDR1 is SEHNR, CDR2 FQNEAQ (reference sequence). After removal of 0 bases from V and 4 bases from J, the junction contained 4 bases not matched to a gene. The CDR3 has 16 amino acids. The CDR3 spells CASSLAGQGVTGELFF. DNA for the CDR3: TGTGCCAGCAGCTTAGCAGGACAGGGAGTCACCGGGGAGCTGTTTTTT. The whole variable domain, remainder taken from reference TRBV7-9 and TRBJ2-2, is DTGVSQNPRHKITKRGQNVTFRCDPISEHNRLYWYRQTLGQGPEFLTYFQNEAQLEKSRLLSDRFSAERPKGSFSTLEIQRTEQGDSAMYLCASSLAGQGVTGELFFGEGSRLTVL.

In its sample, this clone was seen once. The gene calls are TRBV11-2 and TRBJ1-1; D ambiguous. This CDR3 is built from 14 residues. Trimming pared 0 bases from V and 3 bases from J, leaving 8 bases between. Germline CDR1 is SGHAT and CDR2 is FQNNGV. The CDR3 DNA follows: TGTGCCAGCAGCTTAGATGGCAGTTACACTGAAGCTTTCTTT. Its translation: CASSLDGSYTEAFF.